This TCR beta chain was identified in a study of T cells in Graves' hyperthyroidism and ophthalmopathy. Regarding the study as a whole: A 13 V-J model separated ophthalmopathy from stable hyperthyroidism. Blood also held most thyroid clonotypes expanded beyond 0.001.

Trimming took 1 base from V and 0 from J, leaving 10 bases between them. The CDR3 is made up of 16 amino acids. Using less than 12 ml of fresh peripheral blood, PBMCs were prepared. RNA transcripts gave rise to amplified TCR beta CDR3 regions. First-round RT-PCR with HTBI primers amplified the TCR CDR3 region. TCRdb redid the calling of the multiplex PCR reads with MiXCR, one entry per CDR3 protein. The sample includes 540,000 or so distinct CDR3 sequences, roughly 14% of them seen just once. This clonotype was counted many times. Its antigen is unknown. This chain joins TRBV12-3 or TRBV12-4 and TRBJ2-1, with D possibly matching TRBD1 (5 bases). Sequencing was done on a sample of blood. The TCR comes from a woman aged 25 to 45 with Graves' hyperthyroidism. The CDR3: CASSLVGASSYNEQFF. CDR3 nucleotides: TGTGCCAGCAGTTTAGTAGGGGCCAGCTCCTACAATGAGCAGTTCTTC.